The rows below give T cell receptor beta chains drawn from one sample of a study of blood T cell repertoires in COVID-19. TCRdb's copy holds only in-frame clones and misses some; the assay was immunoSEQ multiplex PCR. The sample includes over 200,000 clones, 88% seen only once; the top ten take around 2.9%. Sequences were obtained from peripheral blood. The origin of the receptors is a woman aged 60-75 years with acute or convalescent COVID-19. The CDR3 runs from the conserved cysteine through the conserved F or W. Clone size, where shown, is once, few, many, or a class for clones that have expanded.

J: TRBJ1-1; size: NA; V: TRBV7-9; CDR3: CASSLEGQPNTEAFF
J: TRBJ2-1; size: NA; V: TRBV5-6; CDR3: CASIPGHLSYNEQFF
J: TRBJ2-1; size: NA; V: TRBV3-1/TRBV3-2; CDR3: CASSQLLAGGTSNEQFF
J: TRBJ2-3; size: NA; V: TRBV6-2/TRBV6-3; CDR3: CASSYEIGLAGITDTQYF
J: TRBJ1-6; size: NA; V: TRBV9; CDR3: CASSPRTGANNSPLHF
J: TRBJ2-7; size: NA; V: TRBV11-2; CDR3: CASSLDPQGGYEQYF
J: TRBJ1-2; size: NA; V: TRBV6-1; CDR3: CASSEAGQGHYGYTF
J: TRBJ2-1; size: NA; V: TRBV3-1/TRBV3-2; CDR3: CASSYRDRGNEQFF
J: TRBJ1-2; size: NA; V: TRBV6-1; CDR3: CASSEIARSFDGYTF
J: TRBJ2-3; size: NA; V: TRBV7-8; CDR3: CASKLAGAGTDTQYF
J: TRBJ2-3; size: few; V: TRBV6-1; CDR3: CASSGHDRGRRYTTDTQYF
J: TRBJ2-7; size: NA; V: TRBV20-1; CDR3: CSARDWGEQYF
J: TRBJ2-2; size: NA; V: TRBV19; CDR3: CASSISQVTGELFF
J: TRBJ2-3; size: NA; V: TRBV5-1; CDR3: CASSSPTSGSPDTQYF
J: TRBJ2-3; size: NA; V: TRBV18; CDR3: CASSPRTSGGARGDTQYF
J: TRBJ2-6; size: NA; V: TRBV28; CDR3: CASSDRGSGANVLTF
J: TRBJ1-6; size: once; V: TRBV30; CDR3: CAWREPGPYNSPLHF
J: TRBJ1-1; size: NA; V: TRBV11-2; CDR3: CASSPSGASTEAFF
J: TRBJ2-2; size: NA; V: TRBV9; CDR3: CASSGDTSPTGELFF
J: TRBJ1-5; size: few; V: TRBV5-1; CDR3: CASSLSGGNQPQHF
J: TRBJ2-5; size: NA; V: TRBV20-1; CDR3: CSASIGGGLKETQYF
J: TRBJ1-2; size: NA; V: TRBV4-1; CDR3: CASSQLQGFGYGYTF
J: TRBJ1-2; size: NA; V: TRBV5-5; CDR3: CASSLEARADRSHTF
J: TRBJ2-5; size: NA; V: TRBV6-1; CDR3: CASSEALRGVKETQYF
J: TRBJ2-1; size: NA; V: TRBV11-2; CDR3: CASSERGIAYNEQFF
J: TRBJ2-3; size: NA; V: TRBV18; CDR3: CASSPGIAFGDTQYF
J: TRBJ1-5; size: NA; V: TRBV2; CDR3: CASCLGGNQPQHF
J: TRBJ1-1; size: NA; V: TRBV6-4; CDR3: CASSDSGDRDQRLNTEAFF